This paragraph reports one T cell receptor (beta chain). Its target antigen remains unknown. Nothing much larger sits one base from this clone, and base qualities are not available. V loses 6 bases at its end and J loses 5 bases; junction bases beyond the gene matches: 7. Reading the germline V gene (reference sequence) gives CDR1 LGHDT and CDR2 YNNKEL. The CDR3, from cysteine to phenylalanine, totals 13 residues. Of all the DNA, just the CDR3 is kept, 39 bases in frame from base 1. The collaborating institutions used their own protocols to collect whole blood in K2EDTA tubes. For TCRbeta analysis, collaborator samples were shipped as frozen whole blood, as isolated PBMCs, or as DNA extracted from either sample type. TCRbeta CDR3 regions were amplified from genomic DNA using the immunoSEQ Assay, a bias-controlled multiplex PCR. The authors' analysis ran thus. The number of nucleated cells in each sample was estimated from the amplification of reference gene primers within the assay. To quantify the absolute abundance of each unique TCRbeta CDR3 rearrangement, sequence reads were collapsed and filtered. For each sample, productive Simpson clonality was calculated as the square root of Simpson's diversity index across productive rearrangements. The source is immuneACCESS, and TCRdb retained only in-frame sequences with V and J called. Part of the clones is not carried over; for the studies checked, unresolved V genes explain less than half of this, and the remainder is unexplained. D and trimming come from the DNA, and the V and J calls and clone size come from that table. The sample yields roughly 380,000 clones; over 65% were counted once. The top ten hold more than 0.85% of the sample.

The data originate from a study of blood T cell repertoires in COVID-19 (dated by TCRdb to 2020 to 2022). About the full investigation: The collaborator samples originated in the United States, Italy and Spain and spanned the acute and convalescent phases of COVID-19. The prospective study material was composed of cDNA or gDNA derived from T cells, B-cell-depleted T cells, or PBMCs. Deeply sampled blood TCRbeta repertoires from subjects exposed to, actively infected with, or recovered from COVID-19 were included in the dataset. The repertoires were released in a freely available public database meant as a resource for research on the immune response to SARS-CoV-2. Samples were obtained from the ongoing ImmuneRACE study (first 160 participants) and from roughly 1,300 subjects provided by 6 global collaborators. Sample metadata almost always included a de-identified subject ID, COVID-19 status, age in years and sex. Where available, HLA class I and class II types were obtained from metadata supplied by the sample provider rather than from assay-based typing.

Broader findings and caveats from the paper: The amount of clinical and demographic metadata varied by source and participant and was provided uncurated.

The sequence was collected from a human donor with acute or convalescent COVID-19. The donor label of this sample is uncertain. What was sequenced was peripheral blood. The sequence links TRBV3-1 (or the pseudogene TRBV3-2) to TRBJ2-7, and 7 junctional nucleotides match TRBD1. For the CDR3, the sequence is CASRSSDRDEQYF. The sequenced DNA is TGTGCCAGCAGAAGTAGCGACAGGGACGAGCAGTACTTC.